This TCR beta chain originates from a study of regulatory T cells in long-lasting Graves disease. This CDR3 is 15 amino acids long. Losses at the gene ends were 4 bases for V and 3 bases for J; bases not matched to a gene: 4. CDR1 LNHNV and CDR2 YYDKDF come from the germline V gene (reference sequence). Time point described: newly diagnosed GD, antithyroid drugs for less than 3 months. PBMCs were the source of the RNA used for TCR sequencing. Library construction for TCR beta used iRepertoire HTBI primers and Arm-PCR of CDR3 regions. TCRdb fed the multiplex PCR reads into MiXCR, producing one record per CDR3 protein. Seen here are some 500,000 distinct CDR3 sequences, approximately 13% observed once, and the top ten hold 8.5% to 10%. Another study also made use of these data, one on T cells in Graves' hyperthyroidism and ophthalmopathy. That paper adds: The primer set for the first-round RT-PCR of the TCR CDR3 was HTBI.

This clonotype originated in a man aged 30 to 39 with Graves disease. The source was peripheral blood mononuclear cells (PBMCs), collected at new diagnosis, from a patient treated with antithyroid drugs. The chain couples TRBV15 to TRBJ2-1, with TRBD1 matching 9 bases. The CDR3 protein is CATSKDRGYYNEQFF. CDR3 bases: TGTGCCACCAGCAAAGACAGGGGGTACTACAATGAGCAGTTCTTC.